What follows are 18 T cell receptor beta chains derived from one specimen sequenced in a study of T cell responses to AZD1222 COVID-19 vaccine. Generated by immunoSEQ multiplex PCR, the TCRdb table keeps only in-frame clones and is missing some. The data contain around 130,000 clones, around 94% of them singletons. Source: peripheral blood, taken on day 0 of AZD1222 vaccination. The source is an adult in good health.

The genes are TRBV5-1 and TRBJ2-1, with 13 positions matching TRBD2. The CDR3 is 18 residues long. The J segment lost 9 bases and the V segment lost 3 bases, leaving 15 bases of the junction unmatched. Germline values: CDR1 SGHRS, CDR2 YFSETQ. CDR3: CASSYLGSGLAGVGEQFF. The DNA of the CDR3 is TGCGCCAGCAGCTACTTGGGTTCTGGACTAGCGGGAGTCGGTGAGCAGTTCTTC.

This clone was counted a few times. This rearrangement joins TRBV7-2 to TRBJ2-7, with 9 bases fitting TRBD2. The V and J ends lost 8 bases and 0 bases, in that order; junction bases with no gene match: 8. Germline CDR1 and CDR2: SGHTA and FQGNSA. This CDR3 has 15 residues. Here the CDR3 DNA reads TGTGCCAGCCTGCTGACTAGCGGCGCCTCCTACGAGCAGTACTTC. Encoded protein: CASLLTSGASYEQYF.

This chain uses TRBV2 with TRBJ2-7; 7 nucleotides line up with TRBD1. V lost 5 bases, J lost 3 bases, and 13 bases stayed unmatched. CDR1 SNHLY and CDR2 FYNNEI come from the germline V gene. This CDR3 spans 16 amino acids. The CDR3 loop is CASSYQLVGQDYEQYF. DNA of the CDR3: TGTGCCAGCAGTTACCAATTAGTAGGACAGGACTACGAGCAGTACTTC.

The V call is TRBV4-2, the J call TRBJ1-4; D gene unclear. Per the germline V gene, CDR1 is LGHNA and CDR2 is YNFKEQ. The length of the CDR3 is 15 residues. V was cut by 1 base and J by 7 bases, with 13 bases left in between. This CDR3 is CASSQVLGLGEKLFF. Here the CDR3 DNA reads TGTGCCAGCAGCCAAGTTCTGGGTCTTGGTGAAAAACTGTTTTTT.

The CDR3 bases are TGTGCCAGCAGTGAAGCGCTTTTCAATCAGCCCCAGCATTTT. The encoded protein is CASSEALFNQPQHF. This sequence joins TRBV2 and TRBJ1-5; D gene ambiguous. The germline V gene encodes CDR1 SNHLY and CDR2 FYNNEI. CDR3 size: 14 residues. The V gene lost 0 bases and the J gene lost 3 bases, with 6 bases spanning the gap.

The chain links TRBV28 to TRBJ2-3, with D possibly TRBD2 on 5 matching bases. With 3 bases removed from V and 1 base from J, the gap between germline ends came to 5 bases. Germline V CDR1 and CDR2: MDHEN, SYDVKM. This CDR3 is 13 amino acids long. This chain's CDR3 is CASSFSGTDTQYF. The DNA for the CDR3 is TGTGCCAGCAGTTTTAGCGGCACAGATACGCAGTATTTT.

The chain links TRBV25-1 to TRBJ1-1; D gene uncertain. Germline V CDR1 and CDR2: MGHDK, SYGVNS. This CDR3 region has 14 residues. Trimming stripped 4 bases from V and 1 base from J, with 10 bases between. CDR3 protein: CASSARRENTEAFF. For the CDR3, the DNA is TGTGCCAGCAGTGCTAGGAGGGAGAACACTGAAGCTTTCTTT.

The chain uses TRBV19 and TRBJ1-2, with D possibly TRBD1 on 6 matching bases. Germline lookup yields CDR1 LNHDA and CDR2 SQIVND (reference sequence). The CDR3 consists of 15 residues. With 0 bases removed from V and 4 bases from J, the gap between germline ends came to 12 bases. CDR3 in DNA: TGTGCCAGTAGTATAGAGCCGGGGGCGGGCTATGGCTACACCTTC. Its translation is CASSIEPGAGYGYTF.

This clone was recorded once. The genes are TRBV2 and TRBJ2-1; TRBD2 aligns across 14 bases. The V gene's germline CDR1 is SNHLY and CDR2 FYNNEI. The CDR3 loop spans 19 amino acids. V shed 7 bases and J 5 bases; nucleotides not matched to a gene: 16. CDR3 region: CASTDPGLAGENSNNEQFF. CDR3 in DNA: TGTGCCAGCACCGACCCGGGACTAGCGGGAGAGAACAGCAACAATGAGCAGTTCTTC. Combining the CDR3 with reference TRBV2 and TRBJ2-1 gives the whole variable domain EPEVTQTPSHQVTQMGQEVILRCVPISNHLYFYWYRQILGQKVEFLVSFYNNEISEKSEIFDDQFSVERPDGSNFTLKIRSTKLEDSAMYFCASTDPGLAGENSNNEQFFGPGTRLTVL.

In this sample, this clone turned up once. The chain uses TRBV20-1 and TRBJ2-5, with 12 bases matching TRBD2. The CDR3 loop spans 17 amino acids. Germline CDR1 reads DFQATT; CDR2 reads SNEGSKA (reference sequence). The V gene end was trimmed by 3 bases and the J gene end by 2 bases; junction bases not matched to a gene: 10. DNA of the CDR3: TGCAGTGCTAGTGACGGACTAGCGGGGAAAATACAAGAGACCCAGTACTTC. Amino acids: CSASDGLAGKIQETQYF.

The chain carries TRBV7-9 and TRBJ2-3; 9 bases align to TRBD2. V shed 3 bases and J 6 bases; nucleotides not matched to a gene: 4. Per the germline V gene, CDR1 is SEHNR and CDR2 is FQNEAQ (reference sequence). The CDR3 has 14 amino acids. The CDR3 nucleotides read TGTGCCAGCAGCTTCGGGACTAGCCCCGATACGCAGTATTTT. This translates into CASSFGTSPDTQYF. The full variable domain, its missing parts supplied by reference TRBV7-9 and TRBJ2-3, is DTGVSQNPRHKITKRGQNVTFRCDPISEHNRLYWYRQTLGQGPEFLTYFQNEAQLEKSRLLSDRFSAERPKGSFSTLEIQRTEQGDSAMYLCASSFGTSPDTQYFGPGTRLTVL.

This chain links TRBV6-5 with TRBJ1-2; D is ambiguous. CDR1 is MNHEY, CDR2 SVGAGI, per germline. This CDR3 region has 16 residues. The ends were cut back, 2 bases at V and 4 bases at J, with 17 bases in the middle. The CDR3 bases are TGTGCCAGCAGTTACGCGGGCAGCCCCAAGCCCTATGGCTACACCTTC. Protein: CASSYAGSPKPYGYTF.

This sequence joins TRBV14 and TRBJ2-4; 7 nucleotides line up with TRBD2. This CDR3 has 16 amino acids. Germline V gene sequence: CDR1 SGHDN, CDR2 FVKESK. The V segment lost 0 bases and the J segment 5 bases; nucleotides outside the gene matches: 7. The CDR3 protein is CASSQDPGLGENIQYF. DNA of the CDR3: TGTGCCAGCAGCCAAGATCCCGGACTAGGGGAAAACATTCAGTACTTC.

The chain joins TRBV19 to TRBJ1-2, with D unresolved. Trimming removed 6 bases from V and 4 bases from J, with 18 bases in between. This CDR3 contains 15 residues. Germline CDR1 and CDR2: LNHDA and SQIVND (reference sequence). CDR3 protein: CASRPKGLASYGYTF. In DNA, the CDR3 is TGTGCCAGTAGACCTAAGGGCCTTGCTAGCTATGGCTACACCTTC.

The chain couples TRBV18 to TRBJ2-2; D could derive from TRBD1 or TRBD2 (5 bases each). The CDR3 sequence is 15 residues long. Trimming stripped 5 bases from V and 1 base from J, with 11 bases between. CDR1 and CDR2 from the germline V gene are KGHSH and LQKENI. CDR3 sequence: CASSSGTVNTGELFF. The CDR3 nucleotides read TGTGCCAGCTCATCCGGGACGGTGAACACCGGGGAGCTGTTTTTT. The full variable domain, its missing parts supplied by reference TRBV18 and TRBJ2-2, is NAGVMQNPRHLVRRRGQEARLRCSPMKGHSHVYWYRQLPEEGLKFMVYLQKENIIDESGMPKERFSAEFPKEGPSILRIQQVVRGDSAAYFCASSSGTVNTGELFFGEGSRLTVL.

V usage is TRBV11-2 and J usage is TRBJ1-2; TRBD1 aligns across 8 bases. V was pared by 3 bases and J by 0 bases, with 0 bases of the junction left unmatched. Germline CDR1 reads SGHAT; CDR2 reads FQNNGV. The CDR3 loop spans 14 amino acids. The CDR3 DNA reads as TGTGCCAGCAGCTTGACAGGGGCTAACTATGGCTACACCTTC. It is translated as CASSLTGANYGYTF.

The V gene is TRBV2, the J gene TRBJ1-5; 8 positions agree with TRBD1. In germline, CDR1 is SNHLY, CDR2 FYNNEI. This CDR3 is built from 13 residues. J was trimmed by 3 bases and V by 7 bases; bases with no gene match: 2. CDR3 residues: CASKGQVNQPQHF. The CDR3 nucleotides read TGTGCCAGCAAGGGACAGGTCAATCAGCCCCAGCATTTT.

CDR3 coding DNA: TGTGCCAGCAGTTTGGGGACAGGTCTCACTGAAGCTTTCTTT. Translated: CASSLGTGLTEAFF. The J gene is TRBJ1-1, the V gene TRBV28; 8 bases align to TRBD1. J lost 4 bases, V lost 3 bases, and 4 bases had no gene match. The CDR3 loop spans 14 amino acids. Germline CDR1 reads MDHEN; CDR2 reads SYDVKM.